This paragraph covers one T cell receptor (beta chain) sequence. Antigen: not known. These data come from a study of OX40 agonist ivuxolimab in advanced cancers. Across the study: An agonistic anti-OX40 (CD134) antibody, ivuxolimab, was used to treat the patients. Study-level findings and limits: A proportion of nonresponders additionally exhibited low normalized T-cell clonal expansion. With doses of 0.1 to 3.0 mg/kg, CD4+ and CD8+ blood T cells had undergone clonal expansion by week 6.

Data came from immunoSEQ multiplex PCR; TCRdb stores just in-frame clones and leaves some out. The sample includes more than 25,000 clones, around 87% of them seen just once. The sequencing here drew on CD4+ or CD8+ T cells sorted from blood, taken in a trial of the OX40 agonist ivuxolimab. The sequence was obtained from an adult with an advanced solid tumor such as melanoma, head and neck, liver or kidney cancer.

The CDR3 region is CASSLSFYGYTF. The CDR3 coding sequence is TGTGCCAGCAGCTTAAGCTTCTATGGCTACACCTTC. The V gene is TRBV7-9, the J gene TRBJ1-2; D unclear. Germline-derived CDR1 and CDR2 are SEHNR and FQNEAQ (reference sequence). This CDR3 has 12 amino acids. The ends were cut back, 2 bases at V and 4 bases at J, with 5 bases in the middle.